Following are 8 T cell receptor beta chains from one sample sequenced in a study of T cell changes during pregnancy in multiple sclerosis. Profiling relied on immunoSEQ multiplex PCR, and the TCRdb table lists in-frame clones only, not all of them. Here the sample spans tens of thousands of clones, almost 95% being singletons. The sequencing used peripheral blood, collected before pregnancy. The receptor set was obtained from a female donor with multiple sclerosis, enrolled in a pregnancy study.

This chain joins TRBV6-5 and TRBJ1-1; 8 bases are shared with TRBD1. V gave up 6 bases and J gave up 1 base; unmatched junction bases: 4. The CDR3 is 14 residues long. CDR1 is MNHEY, CDR2 SVGAGI, per germline. The CDR3, as DNA: TGTGCCAGCAGGCGGACAGGGAAGAACACTGAAGCTTTCTTT. It specifies CASRRTGKNTEAFF.

The V and J genes are TRBV27 and TRBJ1-4; D possibly corresponds to TRBD1 (6 bases). The CDR3 runs to 15 residues. V dropped 0 bases and J dropped 7 bases, with 12 bases sitting between them. Germline V gives CDR1 MNHEY, CDR2 SMNVEV (reference sequence). This chain's CDR3 is CASSLSGGRGEKLFF. The CDR3 DNA sequence: TGTGCCAGCAGTTTATCTGGGGGCCGGGGTGAAAAACTGTTTTTT.

This clone came up once. The V call is TRBV19, the J call TRBJ1-5; the match to TRBD1 covers 10 bases. The germline V gene encodes CDR1 LNHDA and CDR2 SQIVND (reference sequence). This CDR3 is built from 16 residues. V lost 5 bases to trimming and J lost 3 bases; unmatched junction nucleotides: 7. CDR3 DNA sequence: TGTGCCAGTAGTTCTCCGGGACAGGGGAACAATCAGCCCCAGCATTTT. Amino acids: CASSSPGQGNNQPQHF. The full variable domain, completed using reference TRBV19 and TRBJ1-5, is DGGITQSPKYLFRKEGQNVTLSCEQNLNHDAMYWYRQDPGQGLRLIYYSQIVNDFQKGDIAEGYSVSREKKESFPLTVTSAQKNPTAFYLCASSSPGQGNNQPQHFGDGTRLSIL.

The chain joins TRBV6-1 to TRBJ2-5; 11 bases align to TRBD2. Germline loops: CDR1 MNHNS, CDR2 SASEGT. The CDR3 is 16 amino acids. V lost 2 bases, J lost 5 bases, and 7 bases stayed unmatched. The CDR3 DNA follows: TGTGCCAGCAGTGAACTAGCGGGAGGTTTTTGGGAGACCCAGTACTTC. Its protein is CASSELAGGFWETQYF.

The count of this clone is one. The V and J genes are TRBV7-9 and TRBJ2-5, with 12 bases lining up with TRBD1. The CDR3 has 15 amino acids. Germline V gives CDR1 SEHNR, CDR2 FQNEAQ (reference sequence). The V and J ends lost 5 bases and 5 bases, in that order; junction bases with no gene match: 6. The CDR3 bases are TGTGCCAGCAGCGGCCGGGACAGGGGGCGCGAGACCCAGTACTTC. Residues: CASSGRDRGRETQYF.

The rearrangement links TRBV4-2 to TRBJ2-1, with TRBD2 identical over 12 bases. In germline, CDR1 is LGHNA, CDR2 YNFKEQ. The J segment lost 0 bases and the V segment lost 3 bases, leaving 12 bases of the junction unmatched. CDR3 length: 20 residues. CDR3: CASSHYPGLAGPLSYNEQFF. The CDR3 DNA sequence: TGTGCCAGCAGCCACTATCCGGGACTAGCGGGCCCTCTCTCCTACAATGAGCAGTTCTTC.

The CDR3 loop is CASRRSGTGYAANGYTF. The CDR3 DNA reads as TGTGCCAGCAGACGATCCGGGACAGGGTATGCGGCTAATGGCTACACCTTC. The chain recombines TRBV5-4 with TRBJ1-2, with 9 bases matching TRBD1. The CDR3 has 17 amino acids. CDR1 and CDR2 (germline): SGHNT, YYREEE (reference sequence). J was trimmed by 6 bases and V by 5 bases; bases with no gene match: 17. Full variable domain (outside the CDR3, taken from reference TRBV5-4 and TRBJ1-2): ETGVTQSPTHLIKTRGQQVTLRCSSQSGHNTVSWYQQALGQGPQFIFQYYREEENGRGNFPPRFSGLQFPNYSSELNVNALELDDSALYLCASRRSGTGYAANGYTFGSGTRLTVV.

The chain employs TRBV6-5 and TRBJ2-1; unclear D gene. The V and J ends lost 3 bases and 1 base respectively, with 4 bases between them. The CDR3 extends over 13 amino acids. Germline V CDR1 and CDR2: MNHEY, SVGAGI. The chain's CDR3 is CASSYSSYNEQFF. CDR3 sequence (DNA): TGTGCCAGCAGTTATAGTTCCTACAATGAGCAGTTCTTC.